This T cell receptor (beta chain) comes out of a study of cytomegalovirus exposure and HLA in healthy donors. Findings of the study overall: Reported performance of the classifier showed diagnosis of cytomegalovirus status with high specificity and sensitivity. Presence/absence analysis assumed near-uniform sequencing depth across donors. Most subjects' HLA-A and HLA-B alleles were reportedly predicted from TCR beta sequences.

A word on this clone: Its antigen is unidentified.

PCR involved 60 Vbeta and 13 Jbeta primers. Study processing details: Counted up in a later analysis, unique TCR beta chains came to 65 million to 80 million, with about 10 million shared. This table comes from immunoSEQ multiplex PCR, and its TCRdb copy is limited to in-frame clones, with some not included. Clone size and V and J calls were adopted from that table, with D and trimming inferred from the DNA. The sample has about 170,000 clones; roughly 79% are singletons. CDR3 length: 15 residues. CDR1 is SGHTA and CDR2 is FQGNSA in the germline V gene. The V gene end was trimmed by 4 bases and the J gene end by 4 bases; junction bases not matched to a gene: 8.

This sequence was found in a woman aged 30 to 39 in good health and CMV-seropositive. Material for sequencing was PBMCs. This chain links TRBV7-2 with TRBJ1-1; TRBD1 matches at 8 bases. The DNA of the CDR3 is TGTGCCAGCAGCTCCCGGACAGGGACGACCACTGAAGCTTTCTTT. Translating gives CASSSRTGTTTEAFF.